This T cell receptor (beta chain) was identified in a study of blood T cell repertoires in COVID-19. At the level of the study: Spain, Italy and the United States supplied samples that represented acute and convalescent COVID-19.

Study processing details: Researchers report that nucleated cell counts were estimated from reference gene primer amplification. TCRdb's table, derived via immunoSEQ multiplex PCR, lists solely in-frame clones and lacks some. The DNA was the basis for D and trimming; V, J and clone size are from that table. Of around 150,000 clones in the sample, about four fifths were seen once. The V gene lost 1 base and the J gene lost 2 bases, with 4 bases spanning the gap. This CDR3 comprises 13 residues. Specimen: peripheral blood. This receptor was taken from a woman aged 80 or older with acute or convalescent COVID-19. V usage is TRBV12-3 or TRBV12-4 and J usage is TRBJ2-3, with D hard to call. The CDR3 here is CASSLDTTDTQYF. CDR3 DNA: TGTGCCAGCAGTTTAGACACCACAGATACGCAGTATTTT.